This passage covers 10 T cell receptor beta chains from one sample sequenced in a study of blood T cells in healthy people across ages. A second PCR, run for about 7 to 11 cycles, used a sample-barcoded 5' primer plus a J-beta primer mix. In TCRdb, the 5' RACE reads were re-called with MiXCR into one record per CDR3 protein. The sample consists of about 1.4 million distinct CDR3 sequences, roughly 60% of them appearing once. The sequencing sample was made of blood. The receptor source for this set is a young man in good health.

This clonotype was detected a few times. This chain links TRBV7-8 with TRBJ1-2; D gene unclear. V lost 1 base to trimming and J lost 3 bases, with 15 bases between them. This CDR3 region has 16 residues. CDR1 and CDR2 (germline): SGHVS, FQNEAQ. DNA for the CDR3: TGTGCCAGCAGCTTAGTAGCAGGACCTCTAGACTATGGCTACACCTTC. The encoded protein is CASSLVAGPLDYGYTF. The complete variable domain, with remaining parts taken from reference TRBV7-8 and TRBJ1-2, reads GAGVSQSPRYKVAKRGQDVALRCDPISGHVSLFWYQQALGQGPEFLTYFQNEAQLDKSGLPSDRFFAERPEGSVSTLKIQRTQQEDSAVYLCASSLVAGPLDYGYTFGSGTRLTVV.

CDR3 bases: TGTGCCAGCAGATACGGGGGTGCAGACTATGGCTACACCTTC. Translation gives CASRYGGADYGYTF. This chain uses TRBV6-1 with TRBJ1-2; TRBD1 is a possible D gene (5 bases). This CDR3 has 14 residues. Trimming removed 6 bases from V and 3 bases from J, with 14 bases in between. The germline V gene has CDR1 MNHNS and CDR2 SASEGT.

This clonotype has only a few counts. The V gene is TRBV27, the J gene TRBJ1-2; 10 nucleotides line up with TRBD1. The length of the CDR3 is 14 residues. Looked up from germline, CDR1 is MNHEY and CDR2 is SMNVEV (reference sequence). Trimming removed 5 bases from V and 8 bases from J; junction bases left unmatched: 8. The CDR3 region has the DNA TGTGCCAGCAGTCCTGGACAGGGGGTGGGAGGCTACACCTTC. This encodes CASSPGQGVGGYTF.

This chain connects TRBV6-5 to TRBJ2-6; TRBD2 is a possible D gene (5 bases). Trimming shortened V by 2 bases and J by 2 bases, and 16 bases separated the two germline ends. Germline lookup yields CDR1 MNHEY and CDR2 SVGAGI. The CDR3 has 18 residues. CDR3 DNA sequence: TGTGCCAGCAGTTACAGTCCTGGACGGGGAGCTGGGGCCAACGTCCTGACTTTC. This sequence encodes CASSYSPGRGAGANVLTF.

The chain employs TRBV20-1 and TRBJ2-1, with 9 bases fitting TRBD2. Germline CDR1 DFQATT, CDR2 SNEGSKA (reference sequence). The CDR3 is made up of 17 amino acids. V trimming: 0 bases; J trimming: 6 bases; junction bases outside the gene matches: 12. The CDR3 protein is CSARDGGRLAGVNEQFF. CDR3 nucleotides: TGCAGTGCTAGAGATGGAGGGAGATTAGCGGGAGTCAATGAGCAGTTCTTC.

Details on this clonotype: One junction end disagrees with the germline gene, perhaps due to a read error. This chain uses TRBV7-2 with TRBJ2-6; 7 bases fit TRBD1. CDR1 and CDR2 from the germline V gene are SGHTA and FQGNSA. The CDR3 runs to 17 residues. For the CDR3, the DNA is TGTGCCAGAAGCTTAGAGCTGAGGGGGCCTGGGGCCAACGTCCTGACTTTC. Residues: CARSLELRGPGANVLTF. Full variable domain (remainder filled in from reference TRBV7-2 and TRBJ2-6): GAGVSQSPSNKVTEKGKDVELRCDPISGHTALYWYRQSLGQGLEFLIYFQGNSAPDKSGLPSDRFSAERTGGSVSTLTIQRTQQEDSAVYLCARSLELRGPGANVLTFGAGSRLTVL.

For the CDR3, the DNA is TGTGCCAGCAGCCTTTGGAGGGACACTGAAGCTTTCTTT. It is translated as CASSLWRDTEAFF. The chain employs TRBV5-5 and TRBJ1-1; D not resolved. Germline V gene data show CDR1 as SGHKS and CDR2 as YYEKEE (reference sequence). The V end lost 4 bases, the J end lost 3 bases, and 10 bases lay between the germline ends. This CDR3 region has 13 residues. The entire variable domain, with the rest obtained from reference TRBV5-5 and TRBJ1-1, is as follows: DAGVTQSPTHLIKTRGQQVTLRCSPISGHKSVSWYQQVLGQGPQFIFQYYEKEERGRGNFPDRFSARQFPNYSSELNVNALLLGDSALYLCASSLWRDTEAFFGQGTRLTVV.

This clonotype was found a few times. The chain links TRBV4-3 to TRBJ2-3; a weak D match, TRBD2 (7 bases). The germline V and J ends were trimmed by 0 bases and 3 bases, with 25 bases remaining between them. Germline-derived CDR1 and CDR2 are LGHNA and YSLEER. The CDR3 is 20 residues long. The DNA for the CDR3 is TGCGCCAGCAGCCAAGACGAATTGCGGGGGCTCCCCGGCACGACAGATACGCAGTATTTT. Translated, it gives CASSQDELRGLPGTTDTQYF.

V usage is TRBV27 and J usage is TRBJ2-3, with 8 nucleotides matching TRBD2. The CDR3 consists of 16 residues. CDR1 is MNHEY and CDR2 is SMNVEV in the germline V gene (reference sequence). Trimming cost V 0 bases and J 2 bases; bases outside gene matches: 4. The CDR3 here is CASSLSSGSATDTQYF. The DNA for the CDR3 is TGTGCCAGCAGTTTATCCAGCGGGAGTGCCACAGATACGCAGTATTTT.

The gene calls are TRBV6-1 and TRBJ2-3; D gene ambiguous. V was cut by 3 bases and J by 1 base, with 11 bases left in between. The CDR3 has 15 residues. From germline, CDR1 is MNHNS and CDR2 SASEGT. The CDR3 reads CASSESLHGTDTQYF. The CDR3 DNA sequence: TGTGCCAGCAGTGAGAGCCTTCACGGCACAGATACGCAGTATTTT.